This T cell receptor beta chain was obtained from a study of T cells in Graves' hyperthyroidism and ophthalmopathy. In its sample, this clonotype was seen many times. Its specificity is not known. General study points: By a 13 V-J model, ophthalmopathy was set apart from stable hyperthyroidism.

The CDR3 consists of 15 residues. The V gene lost 6 bases and the J gene lost 1 base, with 14 bases spanning the gap. Germline V gene data show CDR1 as MDHEN and CDR2 as SYDVKM. The authors deemed Graves' hyperthyroidism stable absent ophthalmopathy progression within 18 months. From 10 ml of fresh peripheral blood, PBMCs were isolated. RNA transcripts gave rise to amplified TCR beta CDR3 regions. TCR CDR3 regions were first amplified by RT-PCR with HTBI primers. TCRdb re-called the multiplex PCR reads with MiXCR, one entry per CDR3 protein. The sample records about 210,000 distinct CDR3 sequences, 17% being singletons.

Specimen: blood. The chain carries TRBV28 and TRBJ2-3; D is perhaps TRBD2 (7 bases). This receptor was obtained from a man aged 45-65 years with Graves' hyperthyroidism. CDR3 sequence (DNA): TGTGCCAGCAGCTTGGGCGGGGGCGGCACAGATACGCAGTATTTT. This codes for CASSLGGGGTDTQYF.